Reported below is one TCR beta chain. Authors' analysis steps: From reference gene primer amplification, estimates of nucleated cell counts were derived. Some clones are missing from TCRdb's copy, which holds only in-frame ones; the method was immunoSEQ multiplex PCR. V and J calls and clone size are as listed in that table; D and trimming were resolved from the DNA. The data hold under 300,000 clones, with approximately 82% observed a single time. V was shortened by 6 bases and J by 6 bases, with 18 bases between the two germline ends. Germline V lookup: CDR1 SNHLY, CDR2 FYNNEI. This CDR3 has 15 residues. The data are from a study of blood T cell repertoires in COVID-19. Turning to the study itself: Specimens from acute and convalescent COVID-19 originated in the United States, Italy and Spain. PBMCs, B-cell-depleted T cells, or T cells provided the cDNA or gDNA that made up the material.

The rearrangement uses TRBV2 and TRBJ1-5, with TRBD1 as a possible D gene (5 bases). The receptor comes from a man aged 25-40 years who had recovered from COVID-19. The specimen was peripheral blood. CDR3 sequence: CASSRRVARFQPQHF. For the CDR3, the DNA is TGTGCCAGCAGCCGCAGGGTGGCGCGATTTCAGCCCCAGCATTTT.